Included here is one T cell receptor beta chain sequence, with context. This clonotype has a handful of counts. Its antigen is currently not known. Base qualities are not provided; no much larger clone lies one nucleotide away. TCRdb names Illumina MiSeq as the instrument used. Multiplex PCR with BIOMED2 TRB-A/B primer pools was used to amplify the TRB rearrangements. Illumina-compatible adapters and 7-nucleotide sample barcodes were attached to the amplicons through two consecutive PCRs. All library PCRs used Phusion HS II polymerase. Amplicons were gel-purified with the NucleoSpin Gel and PCR Clean-up kit, quantified on Qubit, and pooled at approximately 4.3 nM. The quality of the amplicon pool was checked on an Agilent 2100 Bioanalyzer prior to Illumina next-generation sequencing. Concerning the study's data processing: Annotation of TRB rearrangements was performed with MiXCR 3.0.8 using the default MiXCR reference library. Non-productive reads and sequences with fewer than 2 reads were removed, and each unique CDR3 nucleotide sequence was counted as one clone. Clonality, diversity, richness and V-J gene usage were calculated in R 3.5.1. GLIPH2 was used to cluster TCRs based on CDR3 similarity, and OLGA was used to calculate the generation probabilities. Only GLIPH2 clusters containing at least four unique TCR clonotypes present in at least three individuals were kept. The raw public reads went through TCRdb reprocessing: fastp at Q25, MiXCR clone calling, in-frame beta chains kept. Merged by CDR3 protein, the rows form single entries marked with the most common genes and DNA. None of the V and J calls come from the authors' own analysis; TCRdb made them. A total of fewer than 8,500 distinct CDR3 sequences appear in this sample, roughly a third of them only once. Of the sample, more than 20% is held by the ten largest clones.

This record belongs to a study of T and B cells in COVID-19 patients (dated by TCRdb to between 2020 and 2021). In the study overall: In this study, adaptive immunity was profiled in COVID-19 patients who either had active infection or had recovered, using TRB and IGH repertoire sequencing of peripheral blood. A recovered cohort was made up of roughly 18 patients contributing 20 samples, mostly after mild to moderate COVID-19 managed as outpatients. The recovered cohort had a median age of roughly 30 years, compared with approximately 67 years in the active-infection cohort. In the active-infection cohort, about 60% of the roughly 20 patients were critically ill and required mechanical ventilation or ECMO. Comorbidities linked to unfavorable COVID-19 outcome were present in 18 of 20 patients in the active-infection cohort. Over 8 million TCR sequences were analysed in a TCR and BCR sequence repository that covered approximately 40 patients and around 73 time points. A couple of patients were in both the active and recovered cohorts because samples existed from active disease and from after recovery. An age-matched reference group of around 42 healthy donors negative for COVID-19 antibodies served as the comparison for repertoire analyses. As many as 9 follow-up blood samples were taken per patient, and some of the samples covered different disease stages within the same individual. Broad study findings and their caveats: Blood samples obtained from mildly ill patients during symptoms, as well as early samples obtained from severe cases, were available only in scarce numbers. Specific T cell subsets (CD4+/Treg/CD8+) and sorted SARS-CoV-2-responsive or tetramer+ T cells had not yet been sequenced, and the corresponding sequencing experiments were ongoing. The recovered cohort had approximately 2,200 exclusive TCR clusters, including about 29 low-pGen clusters. The reported TCR clusters were said to need prospective validation before any clinical use. In active COVID-19, TRB repertoires were highly clonal, while at recovery, diversity and richness increased above the levels seen in healthy donors. The cohort was considered too small to assess HLA contributions to COVID-19 susceptibility or severity. Patients with COVID-19 were reported to show strongly skewed TRBV/TRBJ gene usage.

TRB repertoires were amplified from approximately 270-530 ng of genomic DNA extracted from blood. The germline V end is reduced by 2 bases and the J end by 0 bases; junction bases left unmatched: 4. The CDR3 measures 15 amino acids from cysteine to valine. Only the CDR3 portion is preserved as DNA: 45 bases, with reading frame beginning at the first base. CDR1 SGHDT and CDR2 YYEEEE are derived from the germline V gene. The clonotype was recovered from a human donor with active COVID-19. The sequenced material came from blood. This sequence uses TRBV5-6 and TRBJ2-7; 8 central bases correspond to TRBD2. The CDR3 sequence is CASSFAGGHSYEQYV. The nucleotide sequence reads as follows: TGTGCCAGCAGCTTTGCGGGGGGCCACTCCTACGAGCAGTACGTC.